The subject of this entry is one T cell receptor beta chain. This clone was recorded a few times. No cognate antigen has been identified for it. Base quality data are lacking; no much larger clone is found one base away. This sample stems from a study of blood T cell repertoires in COVID-19 (dated by TCRdb to between 2020 and 2021). Some background on the complete study: Collaborator samples came from the United States, Italy and Spain and covered acute and convalescent phases of COVID-19. The prospective study material was composed of cDNA or gDNA derived from T cells, B-cell-depleted T cells, or PBMCs. The dataset comprised deeply sampled blood TCRbeta repertoires from subjects exposed to, actively infected with, or recovered from COVID-19. The repertoires were released in a freely available public database meant as a resource for research on the immune response to SARS-CoV-2. Samples came from the ongoing ImmuneRACE study (first 160 participants) plus 1,254 subjects from 6 global collaborators. A de-identified subject ID, COVID-19 status, age in years and sex were almost always included in the sample metadata. HLA class I and class II types, where available, came from metadata supplied by the sample provider rather than from assay-based typing. The paper's findings and limits, for the study overall: The amount of clinical and demographic metadata varied by source and participant and was provided uncurated.

Trimming leaves V shorter by 5 bases and J shorter by 1 base, with the junction holding 6 bases beyond the gene matches. The CDR3 has 15 amino acids, counting the end cysteine and phenylalanine. The entry retains the CDR3 DNA only, 45 bases that are in frame from base 1. According to the germline V gene (reference sequence), CDR1 reads LNHDA and CDR2 reads SQIVND. The immunoSEQ Assay, a bias-controlled multiplex PCR, was used to amplify TCRbeta CDR3 regions from genomic DNA. Regarding the original processing steps: The number of nucleated cells in each sample was estimated by amplification of reference gene primers within the assay. Sequence reads were collapsed and filtered to measure the absolute abundance of every unique TCRbeta CDR3 rearrangement. For each sample, productive Simpson clonality was calculated by taking the square root of Simpson's diversity index across productive rearrangements. TCRdb mirrors the immuneACCESS table, restricted to in-frame sequences. Some clones are absent from its copies; in checked studies, under half trace to an unresolved V gene, and the reason for the others is unknown. V, J and clone size derive from that table, while D and trimming were established from the DNA sequence. This sample has some 100,000 clones in its table, and 86% of those were observed once. The leading ten clones occupy under 30% of the sample.

The collaborating institutions used their own protocols to collect whole blood in K2EDTA tubes. Collaborator samples were shipped for TCRbeta analysis as frozen whole blood, isolated PBMCs, or DNA extracted from either sample type. The receptor was derived from a human donor in a cohort sampled during active COVID-19. The chain employs TRBV19 and TRBJ2-3, with TRBD2 identical over 7 junction bases. Sequenced sample: peripheral blood. The DNA reads TGTGCCAGTAGTCCGGGGAGGGCAGGCACAGATACGCAGTATTTT. It translates to CASSPGRAGTDTQYF.